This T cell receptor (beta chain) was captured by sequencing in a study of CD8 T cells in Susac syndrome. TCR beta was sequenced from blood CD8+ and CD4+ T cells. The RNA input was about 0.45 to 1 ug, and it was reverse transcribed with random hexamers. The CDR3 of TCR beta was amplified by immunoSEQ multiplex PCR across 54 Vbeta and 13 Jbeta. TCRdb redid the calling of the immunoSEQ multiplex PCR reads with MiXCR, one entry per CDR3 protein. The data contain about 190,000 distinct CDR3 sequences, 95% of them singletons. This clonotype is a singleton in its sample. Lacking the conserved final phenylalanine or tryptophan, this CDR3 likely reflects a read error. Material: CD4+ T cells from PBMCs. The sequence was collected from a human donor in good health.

The CDR3: CSVEGRGGEQYV. CDR3 DNA: TGCAGCGTTGAGGGCAGGGGTGGTGAGCAGTACGTC. The chain has TRBV29-1 and TRBJ2-5; possibly TRBD1 for D (6 bases). Deletions cut 3 bases from V and 11 bases from J, with 16 bases between. This CDR3 region has 12 residues. Germline values: CDR1 SQVTM, CDR2 ANQGSEA.